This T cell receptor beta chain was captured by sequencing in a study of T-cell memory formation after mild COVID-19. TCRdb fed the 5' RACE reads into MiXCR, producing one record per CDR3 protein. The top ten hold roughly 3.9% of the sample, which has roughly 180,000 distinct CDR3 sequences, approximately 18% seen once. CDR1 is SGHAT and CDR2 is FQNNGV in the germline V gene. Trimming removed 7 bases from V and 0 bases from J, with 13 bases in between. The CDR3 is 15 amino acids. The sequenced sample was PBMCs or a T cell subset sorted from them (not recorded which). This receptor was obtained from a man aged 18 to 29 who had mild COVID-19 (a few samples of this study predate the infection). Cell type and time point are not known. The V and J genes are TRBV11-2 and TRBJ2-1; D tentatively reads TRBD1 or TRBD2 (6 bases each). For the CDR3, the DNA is TGTGCCAGCACCTGGTGGGGGGCCTCCTACAATGAGCAGTTCTTC. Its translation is CASTWWGASYNEQFF.